This record covers a single T cell receptor beta chain. Its antigen is not known. Gene and germline names: mouse. This sample includes further DNA sequences coding for the same CDR3. The data are from a study of tissue T cells after allogeneic stem cell transplantation. General observations from the study: In patients and mice, blood and spleen missed much of tissue repertoire.

Clones were sequenced by immunoSEQ multiplex PCR, and TCRdb holds only the in-frame ones, with some missing. The data show roughly 5,400 clones, with roughly 52% seen just once and 10% to 13% held by the top ten. Time point here: mouse harvest day 7 after allogeneic transplant. Mouse grafts combined 10^7 T-cell-depleted bone marrow cells with 10^6 splenic CD5+ T cells. The sequenced sample consisted of gut tissue. The receptor was isolated from a female BALB/c mouse given C57BL/6 T cells with graft-versus-host disease after an allogeneic hematopoietic cell transplant.

The CDR3 protein is CASSRDRGDTQYF. The part of the CDR3 DNA that was read is TGTGCCAGCAGTCGGGACAGGGGGGACACCCAGTAC. V gene TRBV26 combines with J gene TRBJ2-5; the match to TRBD1 covers 11 bases. Coverage ceases 1 residue before the CDR3 finishes, and the germline J gene fills in the end. Germline V gives CDR1 KGHPV, CDR2 FQNQEV (reference sequence). The CDR3 extends over 13 amino acids. V lost 4 bases to trimming and J lost 6 bases; unmatched junction nucleotides: 0.